This T cell receptor beta chain was profiled in a study of CD8+CD57+ T cells in acquired aplastic anemia. All patients picked for sequencing had shown, by flow cytometry, an expansion of CD8+CD57+ cells. Researchers used genomic DNA as the template to profile TCR beta VDJ and CDR3. TCRdb re-derived calls from the reads in MiXCR, one entry per CDR3 protein. The sample comprises around 180,000 distinct CDR3 sequences, over 40% of which are singletons, and around 1.8% rests with the top ten. The length of the CDR3 is 15 residues. V was cut by 4 bases and J by 1 base, with 12 bases left in between. Per the germline V gene, CDR1 is SNHLY and CDR2 is FYNNEI. In its sample, this clonotype was seen many times.

This clonotype originated in a human donor with aplastic anemia. J is TRBJ2-3 and V is TRBV2, with no clear D. What was sequenced was sorted CD4+, CD8+, or CD8+CD57+ T cells (not recorded which) from PBMCs. The CDR3 protein is CASSVGWPGTDTQYF. As DNA, the CDR3 is TGTGCCAGCAGTGTAGGTTGGCCCGGCACAGATACGCAGTATTTT.